This T cell receptor (beta chain) was captured in a study of T cell repertoires in cytomegalovirus infection. Study details: CMV infection and matching HLA type were both indicated by public TCR beta signatures. Study-level points and caveats: Cumulated frequencies of public TCR beta families served to identify carriers of CMV plus the relevant HLA. The ex vivo response was dominated by HLA-C-restricted CMV-specific TCR beta clonotypes.

This CDR3 has 15 amino acids. Trimming at V came to 4 bases and at J to 1 base, leaving 5 bases not matched to a gene. CDR1 LNHDA and CDR2 SQIVND come from the germline V gene (reference sequence). Details on this clonotype: Its antigen is unidentified.

TCRdb fed the reads into MiXCR, producing one record per CDR3 protein. In the table there are 350,000 to 450,000 distinct CDR3 sequences, about a sixth of which are singletons. Sequenced material: PBMCs. The J gene is TRBJ2-3, the V gene TRBV19; 7 nucleotides align to TRBD2. The clonotype originates from a human donor in good health (CMV status not recorded). Some clones in this sample may be carry-over from other donors' samples. CDR3 DNA: TGTGCCAGTAGTAAAGCGAGCGGGGGCACAGATACGCAGTATTTT. The encoded protein is CASSKASGGTDTQYF.